The 23 T cell receptor beta chains given below trace back to one sample, sequenced in a study of blood T cell repertoires in COVID-19. Some clones are missing from TCRdb's copy, which holds only in-frame ones; the method was immunoSEQ multiplex PCR. The table has around 470,000 clones, about 88% seen once; the top ten hold 0.75% to 0.9%. The specimen sequenced was peripheral blood. The origin of the receptors is a man between 18 and 29 years old with COVID-19, enrolled during active disease.

The chain recombines TRBV10-3 with TRBJ2-5, with 11 nucleotides matching TRBD2. Germline trimming cut 5 bases from V and 5 bases from J; bases unmatched to any gene: 7. Germline values: CDR1 ENHRY, CDR2 SYGVKD. The CDR3 spans 15 residues. The chain's CDR3 is CAISNSGGAQETQYF. CDR3 nucleotide sequence: TGTGCCATCAGTAATAGCGGGGGGGCCCAGGAGACCCAGTACTTC.

V and J are TRBV7-9 and TRBJ2-2, with a tentative D call TRBD1 (5 bases). CDR3 length equals 14 residues. V lost 7 bases and J lost 4, with 13 bases in between. Germline CDR1 is SEHNR and CDR2 is FQNEAQ (reference sequence). CDR3 sequence reads: CASTSGFGTGELFF. CDR3 coding DNA: TGTGCCAGCACCTCAGGGTTCGGCACCGGGGAGCTGTTTTTT.

This chain joins TRBV5-1 and TRBJ1-1; weak D call: TRBD1 (6 bases). The CDR3 totals 14 residues. V gave up 4 bases and J gave up 1 base, with 11 bases separating them. CDR1 is SGHRS and CDR2 is YFSETQ in the germline V gene. For the CDR3, the DNA is TGCGCCAGCAGCATAACGACAGGGAACACTGAAGCTTTCTTT. Its protein is CASSITTGNTEAFF. The full variable domain, in which reference TRBV5-1 and TRBJ1-1 provide the parts outside the CDR3, is KAGVTQTPRYLIKTRGQQVTLSCSPISGHRSVSWYQQTPGQGLQFLFEYFSETQRNKGNFPGRFSGRQFSNSRSEMNVSTLELGDSALYLCASSITTGNTEAFFGQGTRLTVV.

The J gene is TRBJ2-7, the V gene TRBV2; 7 nucleotides line up with TRBD1. The germline V gene encodes CDR1 SNHLY and CDR2 FYNNEI. The V segment lost 4 bases and the J segment 0 bases; nucleotides outside the gene matches: 3. This CDR3 has 14 amino acids. CDR3 amino acids: CASSVNRGSYEQYF. CDR3 DNA: TGTGCCAGCAGTGTAAACAGGGGCTCCTACGAGCAGTACTTC.

V gene TRBV9 combines with J gene TRBJ1-2; the D gene is possibly TRBD1 (5 bases). Germline CDR1 reads SGDLS; CDR2 reads YYNGEE. The CDR3 has 13 residues. Trimming cost V 3 bases and J 1 base, with 7 bases left between them. This chain's CDR3 is CASSAQGNYGYTF. CDR3 in DNA: TGTGCCAGCAGCGCCCAGGGTAACTATGGCTACACCTTC. Complete variable domain (other parts from reference TRBV9 and TRBJ1-2): DSGVTQTPKHLITATGQRVTLRCSPRSGDLSVYWYQQSLDQGLQFLIQYYNGEERAKGNILERFSAQQFPDLHSELNLSSLELGDSALYFCASSAQGNYGYTFGSGTRLTVV.

J is TRBJ2-2 and V is TRBV11-3; 9 positions match TRBD2. The CDR3 contains 16 residues. CDR1 SGHNT and CDR2 YENEEA come from the germline V gene. The V gene end was trimmed by 5 bases and the J gene end by 5 bases; junction bases not matched to a gene: 9. For the CDR3, the DNA is TGTGCCAGCAGCGCTTACCGACTAGCGGTAACCGGGGAGCTGTTTTTT. Protein product: CASSAYRLAVTGELFF.

Points on this clone: Different DNA sequences within this sample yield the same CDR3. The chain employs TRBV7-3 and TRBJ1-1, with D unclear. The CDR3 is made up of 13 amino acids. CDR1 is SGHTA and CDR2 is FQGTGA in the germline V gene. The V gene lost 1 base and the J gene lost 1 base, with 4 bases spanning the gap. The CDR3 bases are TGTGCCAGCAGCTTAAGGCAGAACACTGAAGCTTTCTTT. Protein: CASSLRQNTEAFF.

The chain recombines TRBV9 with TRBJ2-2, with TRBD1 matching 7 bases. The CDR3 is 17 residues long. J gave up 4 bases and V 0 bases, and 9 bases lay outside the gene matches. Germline lookup yields CDR1 SGDLS and CDR2 YYNGEE. The CDR3 is CASSVVPTGVPTGELFF. DNA of the CDR3: TGTGCCAGCAGCGTAGTCCCTACAGGGGTCCCCACCGGGGAGCTGTTTTTT.

This chain connects TRBV3-1 (or the pseudogene TRBV3-2) to TRBJ1-2; D is uncertain. Germline values: CDR1 LGHDT, CDR2 YNNKEL (reference sequence). V was shortened by 1 base and J by 7 bases, with 7 bases between the two germline ends. This CDR3 region has 12 residues. The CDR3 sequence: CASSQVEGGYTF. The DNA of the CDR3 is TGTGCCAGCAGCCAAGTGGAGGGTGGCTACACCTTC.

DNA of the CDR3: TGCGCCAGCAGCTTGCTCGGGTCAAGCTCCTACGAGCAGTACTTC. Translated: CASSLLGSSSYEQYF. The V and J genes are TRBV5-1 and TRBJ2-7; D uncertain. Germline V gene data show CDR1 as SGHRS and CDR2 as YFSETQ. The germline V and J ends were trimmed by 1 base and 0 bases, with 11 bases remaining between them. The CDR3 covers 15 residues.

CDR3 sequence (DNA): TGTGCCACCAGCAGGGCGCAGGGAAGCGAGCAGTACTTC. Translation: CATSRAQGSEQYF. The chain joins TRBV15 to TRBJ2-7; D perhaps matches TRBD1 (5 bases). Between the trimmed V and J ends, which lost 3 bases and 6 bases, there was a span of 12 bases. Germline assignment: CDR1 LNHNV and CDR2 YYDKDF (reference sequence). The CDR3 has 13 amino acids. Variable domain in full (rest from reference TRBV15 and TRBJ2-7): DAMVIQNPRYQVTQFGKPVTLSCSQTLNHNVMYWYQQKSSQAPKLLFHYYDKDFNNEADTPDNFQSRRPNTSFCFLDIRSPGLGDTAMYLCATSRAQGSEQYFGPGTRLTVT.

The chain links TRBV27 to TRBJ2-3; 9 bases match TRBD2. The CDR3 consists of 21 residues. Germline assignment: CDR1 MNHEY and CDR2 SMNVEV (reference sequence). J gave up 5 bases and V 0 bases, and 21 bases lay outside the gene matches. This CDR3 is CASSLSKWVSGRFILGDTQYF. The CDR3 coding sequence is TGTGCCAGCAGTTTATCCAAGTGGGTTAGCGGGAGATTCATTTTAGGAGATACGCAGTATTTT.

The CDR3 DNA sequence: TGTGCCAGCAGTGAAGAACAGGGAGGGGGCACTGAAGCTTTCTTT. Residues: CASSEEQGGGTEAFF. This sequence joins TRBV6-1 and TRBJ1-1; maybe TRBD1 (6 bases). The CDR3 totals 15 residues. V was shortened by 1 base and J by 4 bases, with 13 bases between the two germline ends. Germline V CDR1 and CDR2: MNHNS, SASEGT.

The gene calls are TRBV30 and TRBJ2-7; TRBD2 agrees at 10 bases. The germline CDR1 and CDR2 sequences are GTSNPN and SVGIG (reference sequence). With V trimmed by 2 bases and J by 3 bases, 10 bases remained unmatched. The CDR3 runs to 16 residues. CDR3 in DNA: TGTGCCTGGAGTTCCCAGGGCGTAGCGGGAGGCTACGAGCAGTACTTC. Translated: CAWSSQGVAGGYEQYF.

This rearrangement joins TRBV12-3 or TRBV12-4 to TRBJ2-5, with D unclear. Trimming took off 0 bases at V and 8 bases at J, with 7 bases between the two ends. The length of the CDR3 is 12 residues. This CDR3 is CASSLAPKTQYF. The CDR3, as DNA: TGTGCCAGCAGTTTAGCCCCTAAAACCCAGTACTTC.

This clone was seen just once. Its ends do not fully match the called genes, so a read error is possible. The chain is built from TRBV19 and TRBJ1-3, with a tentative D call TRBD1 (6 bases). The CDR3 is 16 residues long. Germline CDR1 reads LNHDA; CDR2 reads SQIVND (reference sequence). The CDR3 spells CASSVDRIRSGNTIYF. As DNA, the CDR3 is TGTGCCAGTAGTGTAGACAGGATTCGCTCTGGAAACACCATATATTTT.

This clone was recorded once. This rearrangement joins TRBV4-1 to TRBJ2-1; 9 nucleotides agree with TRBD1. The ends lost 0 bases at V and 0 bases at J; junction bases unmatched: 6. The germline CDR1 and CDR2 sequences are MGHRA and YSYEKL. This CDR3 is 18 amino acids long. DNA for the CDR3: TGCGCCAGCAGCCAAGATCGGGGACAGGGTAGCTCCTACAATGAGCAGTTCTTC. It yields the protein CASSQDRGQGSSYNEQFF.

The chain carries TRBV5-1 and TRBJ2-2; the D gene is possibly TRBD2 (6 bases). CDR3 length: 13 residues. Trimming left V 4 bases short and J 5 bases short, with 9 bases between. Germline CDR1 reads SGHRS; CDR2 reads YFSETQ. The CDR3 region has the DNA TGCGCCAGCAGCGTGCGGGGAACCGGGGAGCTGTTTTTT. This translates into CASSVRGTGELFF.

The V and J genes are TRBV7-9 and TRBJ1-1; 8 positions match TRBD1. Germline V gives CDR1 SEHNR, CDR2 FQNEAQ (reference sequence). J gave up 4 bases and V 4 bases, and 11 bases lay outside the gene matches. This CDR3 contains 16 residues. The CDR3 spells CASSSGQGSRTTEAFF. The CDR3 DNA follows: TGTGCCAGCAGCTCTGGACAGGGTTCGAGGACCACTGAAGCTTTCTTT.

The rearrangement links TRBV2 to TRBJ2-7; D is possibly TRBD1 (5 bases). This CDR3 spans 15 amino acids. The V gene lost 6 bases and the J gene lost 3 bases, with 18 bases spanning the gap. CDR1 is SNHLY and CDR2 is FYNNEI in the germline V gene. CDR3: CASSAPRQYLYEQYF. The CDR3, as DNA: TGTGCCAGCAGCGCCCCCCGACAGTACCTCTACGAGCAGTACTTC.

This clone was seen only once. This CDR3 is also generated by other DNA sequences in the sample. J is TRBJ2-7 and V is TRBV5-5, with TRBD2 identical over 11 bases. Losses at the gene ends were 3 bases for V and 2 bases for J; bases not matched to a gene: 4. This CDR3 comprises 15 residues. CDR1 is SGHKS, CDR2 YYEKEE, per germline (reference sequence). The CDR3 is CASSSGLAETYEQYF. In DNA form, the CDR3 reads TGTGCCAGCAGCTCGGGACTAGCGGAGACCTACGAGCAGTACTTC. The full variable domain, rest sourced from reference TRBV5-5 and TRBJ2-7, is DAGVTQSPTHLIKTRGQQVTLRCSPISGHKSVSWYQQVLGQGPQFIFQYYEKEERGRGNFPDRFSARQFPNYSSELNVNALLLGDSALYLCASSSGLAETYEQYFGPGTRLTVT.

In its sample, this clone was seen once. The chain employs TRBV10-3 and TRBJ1-6; 9 bases are a match to TRBD1. There are 13 residues in the CDR3. The germline V gene has CDR1 ENHRY and CDR2 SYGVKD. V was clipped by 9 bases and J by 8 bases; unmatched bases: 5. The DNA of the CDR3 is TGTGCCATTCGGGACAGGGAGGATTCACCCCTCCACTTT. It translates to CAIRDREDSPLHF.

CDR3 sequence reads: CASSLTSGGNNEQFF. CDR3 in DNA: TGTGCCAGCAGCTTGACTAGCGGGGGAAACAATGAGCAGTTCTTC. The rearrangement joins TRBV7-9 to TRBJ2-1; TRBD2 agrees at 12 bases. This CDR3 spans 15 amino acids. Germline assignment: CDR1 SEHNR and CDR2 FQNEAQ (reference sequence). The J segment lost 5 bases and the V segment lost 3 bases, leaving 2 bases of the junction unmatched.